This entry describes one TCR beta chain. These data originate in a study of blood T cell repertoires in COVID-19. About the study: Whether acute or convalescent, the COVID-19 samples came from the United States, Italy and Spain.

Per the study methods: How many nucleated cells were present was estimated from reference gene primer amplification. Method: immunoSEQ multiplex PCR; TCRdb's copy keeps in-frame clones and lacks some. V and J calls and clone size are those listed in that table; D and trimming were worked out from the DNA. The table includes approximately 200,000 clones, approximately 85% detected once. This CDR3 has 15 residues. Between the trimmed V and J ends, which lost 10 bases and 0 bases, there was a span of 17 bases. In germline, CDR1 is MRHNA, CDR2 SNTAGT. Source material: peripheral blood. This chain links TRBV6-4 with TRBJ2-3, with D perhaps TRBD2 (6 bases). This receptor was identified in a human donor with active or convalescent COVID-19. The donor label of this sample is uncertain. This CDR3 reads CATREGGESTDTQYF. The CDR3 bases are TGTGCCACCAGGGAAGGAGGGGAAAGCACAGATACGCAGTATTTT.